This T cell receptor (beta chain) was profiled in a study of T cells in Graves' hyperthyroidism and ophthalmopathy. General observations from the study: In blood, most of the thyroid clonotypes expanded above 0.001 were also present. The model made its ophthalmopathy prediction, and onset followed a median approximately six months later.

Researchers barred patients who had uncontrolled infection, other autoimmune disease, pregnancy or lactation. More than 9.5 ml fresh peripheral blood yielded the PBMCs. In its sample, this clonotype was seen many times. What it binds is unknown. V was pared by 8 bases and J by 3 bases, with 12 bases between. Germline lookup yields CDR1 SEHNR and CDR2 FQNEAQ (reference sequence). The CDR3 spans 13 residues. RNA transcripts provided the source from which TCR beta CDR3 regions were amplified. HTBI primers were the set used in a first-round RT-PCR of the TCR CDR3. TCRdb recomputed calls from the multiplex PCR reads with MiXCR, one row per CDR3 protein. This sample has around 250,000 distinct CDR3 sequences; more than 12% occur once, and the top ten carry 10% to 15%.

Sequencing input: blood. This TCR was sampled from a woman aged 35 to 49 with Graves' hyperthyroidism that later progressed to Graves' ophthalmopathy. The chain employs TRBV7-9 and TRBJ2-3, with a possible D match to TRBD2 (5 bases). The CDR3 loop reads CASDGLGTDTQYF. In DNA, the CDR3 is TGTGCCAGCGATGGACTCGGAACAGATACGCAGTATTTT.